What follows is one TCR beta chain and its context. This specimen comes from a study of blood T cell repertoires in COVID-19. Study as a whole: Both acute and convalescent COVID-19 samples were obtained from the United States, Italy and Spain. T cells, B-cell-depleted T cells, or PBMCs provided the cDNA or gDNA that served as material.

Per the germline V gene, CDR1 is SGHDT and CDR2 is YYEEEE. Trimming removed 5 bases at V and 11 bases at J, with 25 bases between. The CDR3 extends over 16 amino acids. Authors' processing steps: Using reference gene primer amplification, nucleated cell counts were estimated. Repertoires were generated with immunoSEQ multiplex PCR, while TCRdb's copy carries only in-frame clones and drops some. The V and J calls and the clone size are those of that table, but D and trimming were determined from the DNA. The sample contains some 45,000 clones, under 85% of which appear only once. The chain combines TRBV5-6 with TRBJ1-4; D ambiguous. Sequencing input: peripheral blood. The clonotype originates from a man aged 60 to 69 with acute or convalescent COVID-19. The CDR3 here is CASSPPKGLGGGKLFF. CDR3 coding DNA: TGTGCCAGCAGTCCACCTAAGGGCCTCGGTGGCGGGAAACTGTTTTTT.